One and the same sample provided the 23 T cell receptor beta chains below, sequenced in a study of blood T cell repertoires in COVID-19. Clones were read by immunoSEQ multiplex PCR, and TCRdb kept only the in-frame ones, dropping some. The data hold approximately 60,000 clones, with around 80% observed a single time. The sequenced sample consisted of peripheral blood. Source of these receptors: a woman of 80 years or more with acute or convalescent COVID-19.

CDR3 DNA sequence: TGCGCCAGCAGCCATCGGTTAGCGGGGAGCTACGAGCAGTACTTC. Protein: CASSHRLAGSYEQYF. V and J are TRBV4-1 and TRBJ2-7; 8 bases align to TRBD2. Germline CDR1 reads MGHRA; CDR2 reads YSYEKL. This CDR3 has 15 amino acids. V lost 3 bases, J lost 3 bases, and 7 bases stayed unmatched.

The chain has TRBV27 and TRBJ1-2, with 7 bases that match TRBD1. V was clipped by 11 bases and J by 7 bases; unmatched bases: 13. Germline CDR1 is MNHEY and CDR2 is SMNVEV (reference sequence). This CDR3 has 13 residues. CDR3 loop: CAGRGRDISGYTF. CDR3 nucleotide sequence: TGTGCCGGTAGGGGGCGCGATATTAGTGGCTACACCTTC.

This clone showed up just a few times. This chain joins TRBV7-9 and TRBJ1-2; 9 bases line up with TRBD1. The junction had 7 bases not matched to a gene; V was cut back by 4 bases and J by 4 bases. Germline CDR1 SEHNR, CDR2 FQNEAQ (reference sequence). The CDR3 is 15 amino acids. DNA of the CDR3: TGTGCCAGCAGCTCAACAGGGGGCCGAACCTATGGCTACACCTTC. This codes for CASSSTGGRTYGYTF.

This chain links TRBV12-3 or TRBV12-4 with TRBJ1-2; D may be TRBD1 (5 bases). V was pared by 4 bases and J by 4 bases, with 10 bases between. The CDR3 extends over 13 amino acids. CDR3 nucleotide sequence: TGTGCCAGCAGTTCGACAGCGATCTATGGCTACACCTTC. Its translation: CASSSTAIYGYTF.

Here the CDR3 DNA reads TGTGCCAGCAGCCAAGATTACTCTGGGGCCAACGTCCTGACTTTC. As protein: CASSQDYSGANVLTF. The V and J genes are TRBV14 and TRBJ2-6, with D unresolved. This CDR3 has 15 residues. V shed 0 bases and J shed 0 bases, with 3 bases lying between them. Germline assignment: CDR1 SGHDN and CDR2 FVKESK. The full variable domain, completed using reference TRBV14 and TRBJ2-6, is EAGVTQFPSHSVIEKGQTVTLRCDPISGHDNLYWYRRVMGKEIKFLLHFVKESKQDESGMPNNRFLAERTGGTYSTLKVQPAELEDSGVYFCASSQDYSGANVLTFGAGSRLTVL.

The chain carries TRBV28 and TRBJ1-1, with 7 bases fitting TRBD1. Unmatched junction bases numbered 8, after V lost 6 bases and J lost 4 bases. The CDR3 runs 14 residues. The V gene's germline CDR1 is MDHEN and CDR2 SYDVKM. The CDR3 is CASRAGGEVTEAFF. Written as DNA, the CDR3 is TGTGCCAGCAGGGCAGGGGGTGAAGTCACTGAAGCTTTCTTT.

This chain connects TRBV3-1 (or the pseudogene TRBV3-2) to TRBJ2-1; D is uncertain. The CDR3 loop spans 14 amino acids. Germline values: CDR1 LGHDT, CDR2 YNNKEL (reference sequence). V was trimmed by 4 bases and J by 2 bases, leaving 9 bases between them. The CDR3 DNA sequence: TGTGCCAGCAGCCCGACACAGACCTACAATGAGCAGTTCTTC. This codes for CASSPTQTYNEQFF.

The J gene is TRBJ1-5, the V gene TRBV24-1; 7 nucleotides agree with TRBD1. Germline V gene sequence: CDR1 KGHDR, CDR2 SFDVKD. This CDR3 has 15 residues. After removal of 9 bases from V and 4 bases from J, the junction contained 11 bases not matched to a gene. CDR3 sequence (DNA): TGTGCCACCGCTAAGACAGGGAGCGGGAATCAGCCCCAGCATTTT. Protein: CATAKTGSGNQPQHF.

This clone was picked up a small number of times. The chain employs TRBV4-2 and TRBJ2-1, with D tentatively TRBD1 (6 bases). Germline V gene data show CDR1 as LGHNA and CDR2 as YNFKEQ. The V and J ends lost 0 bases and 5 bases respectively, with 11 bases between them. CDR3 length: 15 residues. CDR3 residues: CASSQDPGQHNEQFF. DNA for the CDR3: TGTGCCAGCAGCCAAGACCCGGGACAACACAATGAGCAGTTCTTC.

The chain combines TRBV11-2 with TRBJ2-7; a weak D match, TRBD2 (5 bases). CDR1 is SGHAT, CDR2 FQNNGV, per germline. Trimming took off 1 base at V and 2 bases at J, with 9 bases between the two ends. The CDR3 is 14 amino acids. The CDR3 nucleotides are TGTGCCAGCAGCTTAGCCGGACTTACCTACGAGCAGTACTTC. The encoded protein is CASSLAGLTYEQYF.

CDR3 sequence: CASSPRSLAGSSYEQYF. DNA of the CDR3: TGTGCCAGCAGTCCTCGGTCTCTAGCGGGGAGCTCCTACGAGCAGTACTTC. The V call is TRBV6-6, the J call TRBJ2-7; 9 nucleotides agree with TRBD2. V was pared by 5 bases and J by 0 bases, with 11 bases of the junction left unmatched. This CDR3 has 17 amino acids. Germline CDR1 reads MNHNY; CDR2 reads SVGAGI (reference sequence).

Details on this clone: The junction shows a germline mismatch at one end, possibly a read error. This chain uses TRBV6-5 with TRBJ1-4; D not resolved. CDR3 length equals 10 residues. The germline CDR1 and CDR2 sequences are MNHEY and SVGAGI. CDR3 loop: CASSYSNGVF. CDR3 bases: TGTGCCAGCAGTTACTCGAACGGGGTTTTT.

V usage is TRBV29-1 and J usage is TRBJ2-5, with D tentatively TRBD1 (5 bases). The CDR3 length is 12 residues. Germline CDR1 and CDR2: SQVTM and ANQGSEA. Trimming stripped 7 bases from V and 2 bases from J, with 11 bases between. The CDR3 region is CSARTLQETQYF. The CDR3 region has the DNA TGCAGCGCGCGGACACTTCAAGAGACCCAGTACTTC.

This clone was recorded once. Other DNA sequences in this specimen translate into the identical CDR3. J is TRBJ2-7 and V is TRBV5-6; D remains unclear. This CDR3 spans 14 amino acids. Germline V gene lookup returns CDR1 SGHDT and CDR2 YYEEEE. V dropped 0 bases and J dropped 0 bases, with 7 bases sitting between them. The CDR3 nucleotides are TGTGCCAGCAGCTTGGGCGGAAGCTCCTACGAGCAGTACTTC. Translating gives CASSLGGSSYEQYF.

This rearrangement joins TRBV7-9 to TRBJ1-6; unclear D gene. CDR1 is SEHNR and CDR2 is FQNEAQ in the germline V gene (reference sequence). The length of the CDR3 is 13 residues. The V end lost 4 bases, the J end lost 7 bases, and 8 bases lay between the germline ends. The CDR3 loop reads CASSSKPNSPLHF. The CDR3 DNA sequence: TGTGCCAGCAGCTCGAAGCCCAATTCACCCCTCCACTTT.

The V call is TRBV6-1, the J call TRBJ2-3; TRBD2 matches 8 bases. The CDR3 is made up of 15 amino acids. Germline CDR1 MNHNS, CDR2 SASEGT. The V and J ends lost 4 bases and 5 bases, in that order; junction bases with no gene match: 8. The CDR3: CASSAAGVFGDTQYF. The CDR3 region has the DNA TGTGCCAGCAGTGCAGCGGGAGTTTTCGGAGATACGCAGTATTTT.

This clone appeared a single time. This chain connects TRBV18 to TRBJ2-7; D remains unclear. Germline CDR1 is KGHSH and CDR2 is LQKENI. The CDR3 sequence is 13 residues long. The V end lost 3 bases, the J end lost 2 bases, and 8 bases lay between the germline ends. CDR3 protein: CASSPRETYEQYF. Written as DNA, the CDR3 is TGTGCCAGCTCACCTCGAGAGACCTACGAGCAGTACTTC.

V gene TRBV15 combines with J gene TRBJ2-4; D might be TRBD2 (6 bases). The V gene lost 0 bases and the J gene lost 0 bases, with 21 bases spanning the gap. The germline V gene has CDR1 LNHNV and CDR2 YYDKDF (reference sequence). This CDR3 region has 20 residues. CDR3 region: CATSRDRRDRLLLAKNIQYF. CDR3 sequence (DNA): TGTGCCACCAGCAGAGACCGGCGGGACCGACTCCTCCTAGCCAAAAACATTCAGTACTTC.

This rearrangement joins TRBV9 to TRBJ1-1; 8 bases are shared with TRBD1. V was pared by 0 bases and J by 6 bases, with 4 bases of the junction left unmatched. Germline-derived CDR1 and CDR2 are SGDLS and YYNGEE. The length of the CDR3 is 14 residues. The CDR3 is CASSVGTGRAEAFF. The DNA of the CDR3 is TGTGCCAGCAGCGTAGGGACAGGGAGGGCTGAAGCTTTCTTT.

The chain is built from TRBV19 and TRBJ1-2, with a weak D call TRBD1 (5 bases). The germline V gene has CDR1 LNHDA and CDR2 SQIVND (reference sequence). There are 11 residues in the CDR3. With 5 bases removed from V and 7 bases from J, the gap between germline ends came to 8 bases. The CDR3 region is CASSPRVGYTF. Here the CDR3 DNA reads TGTGCCAGTAGTCCCAGGGTTGGCTACACCTTC.

V usage is TRBV7-9 and J usage is TRBJ2-5, with 8 bases aligning to TRBD2. The CDR3 loop spans 16 amino acids. Germline CDR1 and CDR2: SEHNR and FQNEAQ (reference sequence). V lost 4 bases to trimming and J lost 0 bases; unmatched junction nucleotides: 7. In DNA form, the CDR3 reads TGTGCCAGCAGCTCTTCGGGGACTAGATACCAAGAGACCCAGTACTTC. Translation gives CASSSSGTRYQETQYF.

The chain employs TRBV27 and TRBJ2-3; 9 nucleotides line up with TRBD2. The germline gives CDR1 MNHEY, CDR2 SMNVEV (reference sequence). This CDR3 has 15 residues. Trimming cost V 2 bases and J 5 bases; bases outside gene matches: 5. The chain's CDR3 is CASSLTAGGRDTQYF. The CDR3 DNA reads TGTGCCAGCAGTTTAACGGCGGGGGGGCGAGATACGCAGTATTTT.

The V gene is TRBV5-8, the J gene TRBJ2-7; 7 nucleotides match TRBD1. The ends lost 4 bases at V and 4 bases at J; junction bases unmatched: 8. Germline CDR1 SGHTS, CDR2 YDEGEE. The CDR3 covers 14 residues. CDR3 amino acids: CASSPRQGEYEQYF. The CDR3 nucleotides are TGTGCCAGCAGCCCCAGACAGGGAGAGTACGAGCAGTACTTC. The complete variable domain, with remaining parts taken from reference TRBV5-8 and TRBJ2-7, reads EAGVTQSPTHLIKTRGQQATLRCSPISGHTSVYWYQQALGLGLQFLLWYDEGEERNRGNFPPRFSGRQFPNYSSELNVNALELEDSALYLCASSPRQGEYEQYFGPGTRLTVT.